These 29 T cell receptor beta chains were all obtained from the same sample, sequenced in a study of naive and memory T cell subsets. A UMI-containing oligonucleotide was joined by 3' ligation to the TCR cDNA template. The SP2 primer and nested alpha and beta constant region primers amplified ligated cDNA in four rounds. TCRdb reprocessed the 5' RACE reads via MiXCR and lists one record per CDR3 protein. Of about 62,000 distinct CDR3 sequences listed, approximately 8.5% were seen once; the top ten hold about 19%. The receptors here all came from a female donor in good health.

This clonotype came up many times. The chain combines TRBV29-1 with TRBJ2-3; 8 nucleotides match TRBD1. J was trimmed by 6 bases and V by 6 bases; bases with no gene match: 5. Per germline, CDR1 SQVTM and CDR2 ANQGSEA. The CDR3 sequence is 12 residues long. CDR3 coding DNA: TGCAGCGTCGGACAGGGTGGTGATACGCAGTATTTT. Its translation is CSVGQGGDTQYF.

This clonotype appeared many times. The CDR3 sequence: CASSPDRGNQPQHF. For the CDR3, the DNA is TGTGCCAGTAGTCCCGACAGGGGCAATCAGCCCCAGCATTTT. V gene TRBV19 combines with J gene TRBJ1-5; TRBD1 matches 7 bases. Trimming took 5 bases from V and 2 from J; bases not matched to a gene: 3. The CDR3 runs 14 residues. Germline CDR1 and CDR2: LNHDA and SQIVND (reference sequence).

In this sample, this clonotype turned up a few times. The chain combines TRBV19 with TRBJ2-3, with D tentatively TRBD1 or TRBD2 (5 bases each). Germline V CDR1 and CDR2: LNHDA, SQIVND (reference sequence). V dropped 3 bases and J dropped 6 bases, with 10 bases sitting between them. There are 13 residues in the CDR3. CDR3 DNA sequence: TGTGCCAGTAGTATGAGGGGAGCGGATACGCAGTATTTT. It codes for CASSMRGADTQYF.

This clonotype showed up many times. The chain combines TRBV28 with TRBJ2-5; D not certain. Germline V CDR1 and CDR2: MDHEN, SYDVKM. V shed 5 bases and J shed 2 bases, with 18 bases lying between them. The CDR3 sequence is 16 residues long. The CDR3 sequence is CASSDMGRHEQETQYF. CDR3 sequence (DNA): TGTGCCAGCAGTGACATGGGCAGACATGAGCAAGAGACCCAGTACTTC.

This clonotype was counted many times. The chain uses TRBV6-5 and TRBJ2-5; D may be TRBD1 (6 bases). This CDR3 has 13 amino acids. Trimming took 4 bases from V and 5 from J, leaving 11 bases between them. Germline CDR1 and CDR2: MNHEY and SVGAGI. The CDR3 sequence: CASSSGDTETQYF. The CDR3 nucleotides are TGTGCCAGCAGTTCAGGGGACACGGAGACCCAGTACTTC.

This clonotype occurred a few times. The V and J genes are TRBV28 and TRBJ2-3, with D tentatively TRBD1 (5 bases). There are 18 residues in the CDR3. Germline V gene lookup returns CDR1 MDHEN and CDR2 SYDVKM. Trimming pared 7 bases from V and 2 bases from J, leaving 25 bases between. The CDR3 DNA sequence: TGTGCCAGCACTCCCGCGAGACAGATCCTATCAACCACAGATACGCAGTATTTT. Amino acid sequence: CASTPARQILSTTDTQYF.

This clonotype was picked up a small number of times. This chain links TRBV20-1 with TRBJ2-7; no definite D call. The germline V gene encodes CDR1 DFQATT and CDR2 SNEGSKA (reference sequence). Trimming stripped 1 base from V and 6 bases from J, with 10 bases between. The CDR3 consists of 12 residues. The CDR3 coding sequence is TGCAGTGCTAGAGTAGGTCCCCTCGAGCAGTACTTC. Encoded protein: CSARVGPLEQYF.

The chain joins TRBV10-3 to TRBJ2-2, with 9 nucleotides matching TRBD1. The CDR3 spans 15 residues. V shed 10 bases, J shed 4 bases, and the junction held 10 bases outside the gene matches. Germline CDR1 is ENHRY and CDR2 is SYGVKD. CDR3 amino acids: CANRPDRGSTGELFF. The DNA for the CDR3 is TGTGCCAACAGGCCCGACAGGGGGTCCACCGGGGAGCTGTTTTTT.

This clonotype was seen only a few times. The chain has TRBV7-3 and TRBJ2-7, with D possibly matching TRBD1 (5 bases). Trimming removed 5 bases from V and 5 bases from J, with 13 bases in between. The germline gives CDR1 SGHTA, CDR2 FQGTGA. The CDR3 length is 13 residues. CDR3 coding DNA: TGTGCCAGCAGCGCAGGGAACAGAGACGAGCAGTACTTC. Its translation is CASSAGNRDEQYF. The whole variable domain, remainder taken from reference TRBV7-3 and TRBJ2-7, is GAGVSQTPSNKVTEKGKYVELRCDPISGHTALYWYRQSLGQGPEFLIYFQGTGAADDSGLPNDRFFAVRPEGSVSTLKIQRTERGDSAVYLCASSAGNRDEQYFGPGTRLTVT.

This clonotype has at least ten counts. This chain uses TRBV28 with TRBJ2-2, with TRBD1 matching 9 bases. J gave up 3 bases and V 3 bases, and 5 bases lay outside the gene matches. The length of the CDR3 is 16 residues. Per the germline V gene, CDR1 is MDHEN and CDR2 is SYDVKM. CDR3 DNA: TGTGCCAGCAGTTTGTCCGGGACAGGGCACACCGGGGAGCTGTTTTTT. Its translation is CASSLSGTGHTGELFF.

This clonotype was counted only a few times. The rearrangement uses TRBV20-1 and TRBJ2-3; D unresolved. Germline assignment: CDR1 DFQATT and CDR2 SNEGSKA (reference sequence). The CDR3 has 10 amino acids. Trimming shortened V by 4 bases and J by 5 bases, and 4 bases separated the two germline ends. CDR3 sequence reads: CSATVDTQYF. CDR3 DNA: TGCAGTGCTACTGTAGATACGCAGTATTTT.

This clonotype was found a few times. The chain recombines TRBV7-3 with TRBJ1-1; 8 positions agree with TRBD1. This CDR3 region has 15 residues. Unmatched junction bases numbered 9, after V lost 5 bases and J lost 4 bases. Germline lookup yields CDR1 SGHTA and CDR2 FQGTGA. The CDR3 region has the DNA TGTGCCAGCAGCGCCCAGGGGGCGGGTGGCACTGAAGCTTTCTTT. Translating it yields CASSAQGAGGTEAFF.

There are a few counts of this clonotype. The chain is built from TRBV5-4 and TRBJ1-2; D not resolved. This CDR3 is 14 amino acids long. The V gene lost 1 base and the J gene lost 5 bases, with 12 bases spanning the gap. Germline V gives CDR1 SGHNT, CDR2 YYREEE (reference sequence). The CDR3 spells CASSLNGVSYGYTF. The DNA of the CDR3 is TGTGCCAGCAGCTTGAACGGTGTAAGTTATGGCTACACCTTC.

This clonotype was seen ten or more times. The rearrangement joins TRBV20-1 to TRBJ1-1; weak D call: TRBD1 (5 bases). Germline V gene sequence: CDR1 DFQATT, CDR2 SNEGSKA (reference sequence). V lost 3 bases to trimming and J lost 4 bases, with 15 bases between them. The CDR3 has 14 amino acids. DNA for the CDR3: TGCAGTGCTAGTAATGCGGGGGGTGCCACTGAAGCTTTCTTT. This sequence encodes CSASNAGGATEAFF.

This clonotype was counted many times. The rearrangement joins TRBV20-1 to TRBJ1-1, with D maybe TRBD1 (6 bases). Between the trimmed V and J ends, which lost 8 bases and 4 bases, there was a span of 20 bases. The CDR3 has 14 residues. The germline V gene has CDR1 DFQATT and CDR2 SNEGSKA (reference sequence). The CDR3 reads CSLSLGQLGTEAFF. Here the CDR3 DNA reads TGCAGTCTATCCCTCGGACAGCTAGGCACTGAAGCTTTCTTT.

This clonotype was detected only a few times. The chain employs TRBV19 and TRBJ2-1; D is unresolved. Germline V lookup: CDR1 LNHDA, CDR2 SQIVND (reference sequence). With 4 bases removed from V and 6 bases from J, the gap between germline ends came to 10 bases. This CDR3 comprises 13 residues. The CDR3 is CASSRPAVNEQFF. In DNA, the CDR3 is TGTGCCAGTAGTAGACCTGCCGTCAATGAGCAGTTCTTC.

This clonotype has only one observation. This sequence may be a read error, since a much larger clone differs from it by one base. The chain carries TRBV3-1 and TRBJ1-5; D uncertain. Germline CDR1 is LGHDT and CDR2 is YNNKEL (reference sequence). This CDR3 comprises 14 residues. The chain's CDR3 is CASSQDISSQPQHF. CDR3 DNA sequence: TGTGCCAGCAGCCAAGATATCAGCAGTCAGCCCCAGCATTTT.

With regard to this clonotype: The junction departs from germline at one end; a sequencing error may be responsible. This chain joins TRBV7-7 and TRBJ2-3, with TRBD2 matching 12 bases. The germline V gene encodes CDR1 SSHAT and CDR2 FNYEAQ (reference sequence). This CDR3 is 16 amino acids long. CDR3 coding DNA: TGTGCTAGCAGCCCAGGACTAGCGGGGCCGGCAGATACGCAGTATTTT. Protein: CASSPGLAGPADTQYF.

This clonotype occurred many times. The rearrangement uses TRBV25-1 and TRBJ1-4; D uncertain. CDR3 length: 12 residues. Trimming cost V 6 bases and J 8 bases, with 10 bases left between them. Per germline, CDR1 MGHDK and CDR2 SYGVNS. CDR3 protein: CASSHTGEKLFF. In DNA form, the CDR3 reads TGTGCCAGCAGCCATACGGGGGAAAAACTGTTTTTT.

This chain joins TRBV3-1 and TRBJ1-5; D gene unclear. V lost 3 bases and J lost 0, with 6 bases in between. The CDR3 is 14 residues long. The V gene's germline CDR1 is LGHDT and CDR2 YNNKEL (reference sequence). The DNA for the CDR3 is TGTGCCAGCAGCCAGGGGAATAGCAATCAGCCCCAGCATTTT. Amino acid sequence: CASSQGNSNQPQHF.

The chain has TRBV5-5 and TRBJ1-5, with 7 bases that match TRBD1. V gave up 1 base and J gave up 4 bases; unmatched junction bases: 8. CDR1 and CDR2 (germline): SGHKS, YYEKEE (reference sequence). The CDR3 has 16 residues. This CDR3 is CASSLSGRGLNQPQHF. The DNA of the CDR3 is TGTGCCAGCAGCTTGTCGGGCAGGGGGTTGAATCAGCCCCAGCATTTT.

This clonotype was observed a handful of times. The chain employs TRBV14 and TRBJ1-4, with D uncertain. Germline V lookup: CDR1 SGHDN, CDR2 FVKESK. CDR3 length: 14 residues. The germline V and J ends were trimmed by 3 bases and 8 bases, with 13 bases remaining between them. CDR3 bases: TGTGCCAGCAGCCAGACGCTGACGGGGGAAAAACTGTTTTTT. It translates to CASSQTLTGEKLFF.

This clonotype was recorded many times. The rearrangement uses TRBV9 and TRBJ2-3, with 8 positions matching TRBD1. The V gene end was trimmed by 6 bases and the J gene end by 0 bases; junction bases not matched to a gene: 21. CDR3 length: 20 residues. Per the germline V gene, CDR1 is SGDLS and CDR2 is YYNGEE. Here the CDR3 DNA reads TGTGCCAGCACCGACGGCCTCCGGGACAGGTTACGGGTTAGCACAGATACGCAGTATTTT. This encodes CASTDGLRDRLRVSTDTQYF.

This clonotype occurred a few times. V gene TRBV12-3 or TRBV12-4 combines with J gene TRBJ1-2, with a weak D call TRBD1 (6 bases). The CDR3 consists of 16 residues. The ends were cut back, 4 bases at V and 5 bases at J, with 20 bases in the middle. The DNA of the CDR3 is TGTGCCAGCAGTTCCCAAGCGGACAGAGGGGAATATGGCTACACCTTC. Its protein is CASSSQADRGEYGYTF.

This clonotype was seen a few times. V is TRBV3-1 and J is TRBJ1-1; no firm D call. V shed 4 bases and J shed 4 bases, with 10 bases lying between them. The CDR3 is made up of 13 amino acids. CDR1 and CDR2 (germline): LGHDT, YNNKEL (reference sequence). CDR3 in amino acids: CASSRSKGTEAFF. CDR3 nucleotide sequence: TGTGCCAGCAGCCGTTCGAAGGGCACTGAAGCTTTCTTT.

This rearrangement joins TRBV20-1 to TRBJ2-2, with D hard to call. CDR3 length: 13 residues. The germline CDR1 and CDR2 sequences are DFQATT and SNEGSKA (reference sequence). V was clipped by 1 base and J by 1 base, with 4 bases between them. CDR3 protein: CSARARNTGELFF. The CDR3 nucleotides read TGCAGTGCTAGAGCACGGAACACCGGGGAGCTGTTTTTT.

In its sample, this clonotype was seen a few times. This rearrangement joins TRBV20-1 to TRBJ2-3, with D possibly TRBD2 on 6 matching bases. The CDR3 contains 14 residues. CDR1 DFQATT and CDR2 SNEGSKA come from the germline V gene (reference sequence). V gave up 4 bases and J gave up 1 base, with 12 bases separating them. The CDR3 is CSAISASGTDTQYF. The CDR3 DNA reads as TGCAGTGCTATTAGCGCTAGCGGCACAGATACGCAGTATTTT.

This clonotype appeared a few times. J is TRBJ2-5 and V is TRBV3-1; TRBD2 matches at 12 bases. Germline trimming cut 4 bases from V and 9 bases from J; bases unmatched to any gene: 12. The germline V gene encodes CDR1 LGHDT and CDR2 YNNKEL (reference sequence). This CDR3 has 16 residues. This chain's CDR3 is CASSRGLAGLSEAQYF. The CDR3 bases are TGTGCCAGCAGCCGAGGACTAGCGGGGCTTTCTGAAGCCCAGTACTTC.

The chain recombines TRBV19 with TRBJ2-1, with D maybe TRBD2 (6 bases). V gave up 5 bases and J gave up 1 base, with 12 bases separating them. CDR3 length: 15 amino acids. Germline V CDR1 and CDR2: LNHDA, SQIVND (reference sequence). As DNA, the CDR3 is TGTGCCAGTAGTCCCGAGGGGAGGTCCTACAATGAGCAGTTCTTC. Encoded protein: CASSPEGRSYNEQFF.